Listed below are T cell receptor beta chains from one sample, sequenced in a study of blood T cell repertoires in COVID-19. Only in-frame clones appear in the TCRdb table, and some are missing; sequencing was by immunoSEQ multiplex PCR. This sample carries a few hundred thousand clones, about nine tenths of them seen once, and the ten largest clones take more than 9%. The specimen sequenced was PBMCs or T cells enriched from blood (not recorded which). The origin of the receptors is a woman younger than 35 who had recovered from COVID-19. CDR3s leave out the opening cysteine and the closing phenylalanine or tryptophan. A clone size is listed for some rows: how often the clone was seen (once, few, many), or a class if it is expanded.

v_call	clone_size	j_call	cdr3_aa
TRBV28	once	TRBJ2-4	ASSPLGGLAKNIQY
TRBV19	-	TRBJ1-3	ASRPRGQAAGNTIY
TRBV6-1	-	TRBJ2-3	ASSEGGGVTDTQY
TRBV2	once	TRBJ1-5	ASSGDRGHNQPQH
TRBV6-5	few	TRBJ1-4	ASASQRDQKLF
TRBV3-1/TRBV3-2	-	TRBJ2-5	ASSQGATGLYQETQY
TRBV10-3	-	TRBJ1-2	AISESGGDYGYT
TRBV7-6	-	TRBJ1-2	ASSSDRGQEGYT
TRBV11-2	-	TRBJ1-1	ASSLPPQELEAF
TRBV9	once	TRBJ1-6	ASSGATIGGGLNSPLH
TRBV28	-	TRBJ1-2	ASSSSGQGRNYGYT
TRBV19	-	TRBJ1-2	ASSIRRDTGRDYGYT
TRBV28	-	TRBJ2-1	ASSTPVAVYNEQF
TRBV4-1	-	TRBJ2-3	ASSQDQGVGTDTQY
TRBV15	-	TRBJ1-1	ATSRDYRDRGLTEAF
TRBV5-1	-	TRBJ1-2	ASSFNQGGYT
TRBV28	-	TRBJ1-2	ASTQVSGPHGYT
TRBV5-1	-	TRBJ1-1	ASNPGNTEAF
TRBV11-2	-	TRBJ1-2	ASRETDRVGYT
TRBV19	-	TRBJ1-6	ASATASPLH
TRBV28	-	TRBJ1-1	ASSGGTGVNTEAF
TRBV25-1	-	TRBJ2-5	ASSGTGGQETQY